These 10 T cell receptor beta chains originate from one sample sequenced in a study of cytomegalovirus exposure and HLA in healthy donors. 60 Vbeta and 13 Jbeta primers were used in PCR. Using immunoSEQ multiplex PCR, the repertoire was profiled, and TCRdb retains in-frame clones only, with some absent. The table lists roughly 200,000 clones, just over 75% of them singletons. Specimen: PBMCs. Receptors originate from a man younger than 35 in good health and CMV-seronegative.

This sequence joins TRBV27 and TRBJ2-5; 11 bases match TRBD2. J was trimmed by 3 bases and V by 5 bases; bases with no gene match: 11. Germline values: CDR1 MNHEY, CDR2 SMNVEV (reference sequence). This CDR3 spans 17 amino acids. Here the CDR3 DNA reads TGTGCCAGCAGTCCCACCCTGAAACTAGCGGGAGAAGAGACCCAGTACTTC. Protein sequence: CASSPTLKLAGEETQYF.

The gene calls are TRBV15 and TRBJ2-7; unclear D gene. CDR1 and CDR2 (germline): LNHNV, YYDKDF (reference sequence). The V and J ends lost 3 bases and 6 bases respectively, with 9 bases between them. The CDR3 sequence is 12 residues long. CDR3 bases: TGTGCCACCAGCAGGGGCCAGACCGAGCAGTACTTC. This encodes CATSRGQTEQYF. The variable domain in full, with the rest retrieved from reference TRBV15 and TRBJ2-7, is DAMVIQNPRYQVTQFGKPVTLSCSQTLNHNVMYWYQQKSSQAPKLLFHYYDKDFNNEADTPDNFQSRRPNTSFCFLDIRSPGLGDTAMYLCATSRGQTEQYFGPGTRLTVT.

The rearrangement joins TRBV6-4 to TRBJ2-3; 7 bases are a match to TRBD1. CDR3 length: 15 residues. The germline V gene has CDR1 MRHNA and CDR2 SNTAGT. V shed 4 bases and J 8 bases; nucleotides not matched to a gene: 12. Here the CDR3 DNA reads TGTGCCAGCAGTGCCGGGACAGCCCCCCAAAGTACGCAGTATTTT. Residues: CASSAGTAPQSTQYF.

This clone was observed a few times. The CDR3 sequence: CASSPAGLGKNIQYF. As DNA, the CDR3 is TGTGCCAGCTCACCCGCCGGGTTGGGTAAAAACATTCAGTACTTC. The V gene is TRBV18, the J gene TRBJ2-4; D not certain. The germline CDR1 and CDR2 sequences are KGHSH and LQKENI. This CDR3 contains 15 residues. V was trimmed by 3 bases and J by 4 bases, leaving 13 bases between them.

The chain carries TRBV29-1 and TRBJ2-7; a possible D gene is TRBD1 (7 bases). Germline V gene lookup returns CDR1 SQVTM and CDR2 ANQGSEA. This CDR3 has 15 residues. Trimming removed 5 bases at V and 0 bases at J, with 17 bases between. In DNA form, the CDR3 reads TGCAGCGTTCGGAGGGGGCAGGACTACTCCTACGAGCAGTACTTC. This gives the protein CSVRRGQDYSYEQYF.

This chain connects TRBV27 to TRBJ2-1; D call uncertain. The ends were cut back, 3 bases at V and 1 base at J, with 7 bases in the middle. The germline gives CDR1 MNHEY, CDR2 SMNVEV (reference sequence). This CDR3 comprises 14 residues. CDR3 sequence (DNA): TGTGCCAGCAGTTTGTCAGGATCCTACAATGAGCAGTTCTTC. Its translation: CASSLSGSYNEQFF.

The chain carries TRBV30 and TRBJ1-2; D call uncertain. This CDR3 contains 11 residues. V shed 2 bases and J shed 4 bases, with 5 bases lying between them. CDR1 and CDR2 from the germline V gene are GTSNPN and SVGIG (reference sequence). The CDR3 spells CAWSPIYGYTF. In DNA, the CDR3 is TGTGCCTGGAGTCCTATCTATGGCTACACCTTC.

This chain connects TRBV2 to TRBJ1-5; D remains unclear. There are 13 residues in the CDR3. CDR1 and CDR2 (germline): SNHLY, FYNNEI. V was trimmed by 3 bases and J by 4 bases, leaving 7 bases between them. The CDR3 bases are TGTGCCAGCAGTGACATGGCTAATCAGCCCCAGCATTTT. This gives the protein CASSDMANQPQHF.

This CDR3 reads CASSLEVGELFF. Written as DNA, the CDR3 is TGTGCCAGCAGTCTAGAGGTCGGGGAGCTGTTTTTT. The rearrangement uses TRBV2 and TRBJ2-2; D call uncertain. This CDR3 contains 12 residues. The V and J ends lost 5 bases and 7 bases respectively, with 8 bases between them. The germline V gene has CDR1 SNHLY and CDR2 FYNNEI.

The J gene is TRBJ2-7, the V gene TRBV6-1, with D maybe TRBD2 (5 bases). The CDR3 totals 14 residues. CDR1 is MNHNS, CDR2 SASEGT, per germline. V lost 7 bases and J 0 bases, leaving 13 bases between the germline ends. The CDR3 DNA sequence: TGTGCCAGCATCTCGGACTGGAGCTCCTACGAGCAGTACTTC. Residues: CASISDWSSYEQYF.